Listed below are T cell receptor beta chains from one sample, sequenced in a study of shared clonotypes between healthy human individuals. Sequencing used immunoSEQ multiplex PCR; TCRdb keeps in-frame clones, though not all of them. In the table there are roughly 2.6 million clones, around nine tenths of which are singletons. The sample consisted of naive CD4+ T cells sorted from blood. These receptors all come from a man aged 18 to 35 in good health. CDR3s leave out the opening cysteine and the closing phenylalanine or tryptophan.

>TRBV28|TRBJ2-3
ASSLGADTQY
>TRBV5-4|TRBJ1-1
ASSRRDRGRTEAF
>TRBV30|TRBJ2-1
AWSAPLNEQF
>TRBV5-6|TRBJ2-7
ASSTLTEKKSYEQY
>TRBV15|TRBJ2-3
ATSRGEATDTQY
>TRBV12-1|TRBJ1-4
ASEGSNNEKLF
>TRBV7-7|TRBJ2-2
ASSATLGPGRNIGELF
>TRBV2|TRBJ2-5
ASSESPGTSGETQY
>TRBV29-1|TRBJ1-1
SAGHKLSNTEAF
>TRBV19|TRBJ2-6
ASSILPGGNGANVLT
>TRBV5-4|TRBJ2-5
ASSSGLAGETQY
>TRBV6-1|TRBJ1-2
ASSTGTGVDYGYT
>TRBV6-1|TRBJ1-3
ASILIGGNGNTIY
>TRBV5-1|TRBJ1-2
ASSLQGRDGYT
>TRBV29-1|TRBJ1-5
SVSDRPNYQPQH
>TRBV5-1|TRBJ1-2
ASSLADRGNGYT
>TRBV10-1|TRBJ2-2
ASSEREAGELF
>TRBV5-1|TRBJ2-2
ASSLREAGELF
>TRBV11-2|TRBJ2-2
ASSPRMGDTGELF
>TRBV28|TRBJ2-1
ASSLQTSGGNEQF
>TRBV4-1|TRBJ2-1
ASSQGSGFIWLEQF
>TRBV6-6|TRBJ1-6
ASSYLGEDNSPLH
>TRBV2|TRBJ2-7
ASSVLATSSYEQY
>TRBV6-1|TRBJ2-1
ASSPRTGSNEQF
>TRBV5-1|TRBJ2-5
ASSLGWGTQETQY
>TRBV27|TRBJ2-7
ASRPGSIYEQY
>TRBV30|TRBJ2-1
AWSRPQGRIGFLSDEQF
>TRBV7-9|TRBJ2-1
ASSSSVPYNEQF
>TRBV18|TRBJ2-3
ASSPPTGQFTDTQY
>TRBV14|TRBJ1-1
ASSLYRDREVEAF
>TRBV28|TRBJ2-3
ASSPSGEPTDTQY